A single sample is the source of the 18 T cell receptor beta chains below, sequenced in a study of cytomegalovirus exposure and HLA in healthy donors. Primers included in the PCR were 60 Vbeta and 13 Jbeta primers. The method was immunoSEQ multiplex PCR; TCRdb's version includes in-frame clones alone and lacks a portion of them. There are about 160,000 clones in the sample; about 71% occur only once, and roughly 3% lies in the top ten. Material for sequencing was PBMCs. These receptors came from a woman aged 30 to 39 in good health and CMV-seronegative.

This clone was detected only once. This chain connects TRBV19 to TRBJ2-1, with TRBD2 identical over 7 bases. Germline V gene lookup returns CDR1 LNHDA and CDR2 SQIVND (reference sequence). This CDR3 contains 15 residues. J lost 1 base, V lost 4 bases, and 4 bases had no gene match. The CDR3, as DNA: TGTGCCAGTAGTAGCGGGAGAGCGTCCTACAATGAGCAGTTCTTC. This encodes CASSSGRASYNEQFF.

The genes are TRBV4-2 and TRBJ1-6; perhaps TRBD1 as D (6 bases). Germline CDR1 LGHNA, CDR2 YNFKEQ. The CDR3 length is 18 residues. V was pared by 0 bases and J by 7 bases, with 19 bases between. Here the CDR3 reads CASSQDRGGGFGNSPLHF. CDR3 coding DNA: TGTGCCAGCAGCCAAGACAGGGGCGGAGGTTTTGGGAATTCACCCCTCCACTTT.

This chain joins TRBV2 and TRBJ1-1, with D hard to call. The CDR3 extends over 10 amino acids. Between the trimmed V and J ends, which lost 6 bases and 10 bases, there was a span of 9 bases. Germline V gene data show CDR1 as SNHLY and CDR2 as FYNNEI. Here the CDR3 DNA reads TGTGCCAGCAGCGAGGGTTTAGCTTTCTTT. This gives the protein CASSEGLAFF.

The J gene is TRBJ2-1, the V gene TRBV28, with D tentatively TRBD2 (6 bases). CDR1 and CDR2 (germline): MDHEN, SYDVKM. The germline V and J ends were trimmed by 5 bases and 12 bases, with 11 bases remaining between them. The CDR3 totals 11 residues. In DNA form, the CDR3 reads TGTGCCAGCAGTCGGGACTTCAGGCAGTTCTTC. It codes for CASSRDFRQFF.

This rearrangement joins TRBV6-6 to TRBJ1-3; the D is unclear. Per germline, CDR1 MNHNY and CDR2 SVGAGI (reference sequence). Deletions cut 4 bases from V and 0 bases from J, with 13 bases between. The CDR3 is 16 amino acids. This CDR3 is CASSLTDLSSGNTIYF. Here the CDR3 DNA reads TGTGCCAGCAGTTTGACTGACCTAAGCTCTGGAAACACCATATATTTT.

This clone was seen just once. The chain joins TRBV6-5 to TRBJ2-7, with 9 bases fitting TRBD2. This CDR3 is built from 15 residues. Unmatched junction bases numbered 5, after V lost 3 bases and J lost 2 bases. Germline V gene sequence: CDR1 MNHEY, CDR2 SVGAGI. The CDR3 DNA reads as TGTGCCAGCAGTTATGGGACTAGCCCAACCTACGAGCAGTACTTC. Translated, it gives CASSYGTSPTYEQYF.

The chain is built from TRBV15 and TRBJ2-1; D call uncertain. V lost 0 bases and J 5 bases, leaving 8 bases between the germline ends. The CDR3 consists of 14 residues. The germline V gene has CDR1 LNHNV and CDR2 YYDKDF (reference sequence). CDR3 DNA: TGTGCCACCAGCAGAGAACCACAGAACAATGAGCAGTTCTTC. Encoded protein: CATSREPQNNEQFF.

Only a few counts were recorded for this clone. V and J are TRBV4-2 and TRBJ2-7; D gene uncertain. Trimming removed 1 base at V and 4 bases at J, with 8 bases between. This CDR3 is built from 13 residues. The germline CDR1 and CDR2 sequences are LGHNA and YNFKEQ. CDR3 amino acids: CASSQGHTYEQYF. CDR3 DNA sequence: TGTGCCAGCAGCCAAGGACACACGTACGAGCAGTACTTC.

The chain joins TRBV5-5 to TRBJ2-3, with 8 bases matching TRBD1. CDR1 and CDR2 (germline): SGHKS, YYEKEE (reference sequence). The CDR3 is 16 residues long. The V gene end was trimmed by 0 bases and the J gene end by 6 bases; junction bases not matched to a gene: 9. This chain's CDR3 is CASSLAQGALADTQYF. CDR3 bases: TGTGCCAGCAGCTTGGCCCAGGGGGCCCTCGCTGATACGCAGTATTTT. The whole variable domain, remainder taken from reference TRBV5-5 and TRBJ2-3, is DAGVTQSPTHLIKTRGQQVTLRCSPISGHKSVSWYQQVLGQGPQFIFQYYEKEERGRGNFPDRFSARQFPNYSSELNVNALLLGDSALYLCASSLAQGALADTQYFGPGTRLTVL.

The V and J genes are TRBV4-3 and TRBJ2-7, with 8 bases aligning to TRBD1. This CDR3 region has 16 residues. CDR1 is LGHNA and CDR2 is YSLEER in the germline V gene. V lost 2 bases, J lost 5 bases, and 11 bases stayed unmatched. The CDR3 nucleotides read TGCGCCAGCAGCCAAAACAGCCAGGGGGCGGGTAACGAGCAGTACTTC. This codes for CASSQNSQGAGNEQYF.

This chain joins TRBV10-3 and TRBJ2-1; TRBD1 matches 8 bases. This CDR3 comprises 15 residues. V shed 0 bases, J shed 10 bases, and the junction held 8 bases outside the gene matches. Looked up from germline, CDR1 is ENHRY and CDR2 is SYGVKD. The DNA for the CDR3 is TGTGCCATCAGTGAGTCCTTGGACAGGGAAGGGGAGCAGTTCTTC. This gives the protein CAISESLDREGEQFF.

This rearrangement joins TRBV19 to TRBJ1-1; D is perhaps TRBD1 (6 bases). V was pared by 3 bases and J by 1 base, with 12 bases between. The CDR3 contains 15 residues. CDR1 and CDR2 from the germline V gene are LNHDA and SQIVND (reference sequence). The CDR3 reads CASSIWGGQNTEAFF. Written as DNA, the CDR3 is TGTGCCAGTAGTATCTGGGGGGGACAGAACACTGAAGCTTTCTTT.

V usage is TRBV10-3 and J usage is TRBJ2-3, with a possible D match to TRBD2 (6 bases). There are 17 residues in the CDR3. Germline V lookup: CDR1 ENHRY, CDR2 SYGVKD. V was clipped by 0 bases and J by 5 bases, with 18 bases between them. The CDR3 DNA reads as TGTGCCATCAGTGAGTCGATTAGCGCGGACGGGAGAGATACGCAGTATTTT. Translated: CAISESISADGRDTQYF.

The chain joins TRBV5-4 to TRBJ2-1; 9 bases line up with TRBD2. J lost 8 bases, V lost 0 bases, and 3 bases had no gene match. The germline V gene has CDR1 SGHNT and CDR2 YYREEE (reference sequence). The CDR3 totals 14 residues. As DNA, the CDR3 is TGTGCCAGCAGCTTGGTAGCGGGGGAGGATGAGCAGTTCTTC. The encoded protein is CASSLVAGEDEQFF.

In this sample, this clone turned up a few times. V is TRBV2 and J is TRBJ2-3; the match to TRBD1 covers 9 bases. Trimming cost V 7 bases and J 5 bases; bases outside gene matches: 7. The CDR3 loop spans 14 amino acids. CDR1 SNHLY and CDR2 FYNNEI come from the germline V gene. This CDR3 is CASNPDRGLDTQYF. The CDR3 nucleotides are TGTGCCAGCAACCCGGACAGGGGTTTAGATACGCAGTATTTT.

The chain links TRBV5-4 to TRBJ1-2; 7 bases map to TRBD1. CDR3 length: 13 residues. V lost 4 bases to trimming and J lost 2 bases; unmatched junction nucleotides: 2. Germline assignment: CDR1 SGHNT and CDR2 YYREEE (reference sequence). The CDR3: CASSRDRNYGYTF. For the CDR3, the DNA is TGTGCCAGCAGCCGGGACAGAAACTATGGCTACACCTTC.

This clone was seen a handful of times. This rearrangement joins TRBV5-5 to TRBJ1-1; D unresolved. The germline V and J ends were trimmed by 5 bases and 2 bases, with 10 bases remaining between them. The CDR3 loop spans 13 amino acids. Germline loops: CDR1 SGHKS, CDR2 YYEKEE (reference sequence). DNA of the CDR3: TGTGCCAGCAGAGAGGGCGCAAACACTGAAGCTTTCTTT. Translated: CASREGANTEAFF.

This chain connects TRBV2 to TRBJ2-1; D gene ambiguous. The V end was cut by 3 bases, the J end by 0 bases, with 12 bases between. The germline gives CDR1 SNHLY, CDR2 FYNNEI. This CDR3 contains 16 residues. CDR3 sequence reads: CASSEGPTDSYNEQFF. CDR3 bases: TGTGCCAGCAGTGAGGGCCCTACCGACTCCTACAATGAGCAGTTCTTC.